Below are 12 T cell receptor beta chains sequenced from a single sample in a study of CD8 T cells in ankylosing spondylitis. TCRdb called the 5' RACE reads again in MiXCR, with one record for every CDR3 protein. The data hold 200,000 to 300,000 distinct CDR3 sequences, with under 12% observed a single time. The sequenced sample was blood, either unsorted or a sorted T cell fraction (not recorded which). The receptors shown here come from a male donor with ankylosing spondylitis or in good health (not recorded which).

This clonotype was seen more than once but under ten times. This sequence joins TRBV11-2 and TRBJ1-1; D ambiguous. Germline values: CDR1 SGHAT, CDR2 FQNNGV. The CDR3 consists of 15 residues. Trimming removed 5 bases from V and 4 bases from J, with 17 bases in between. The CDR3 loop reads CASSPLGPAPTEAFF. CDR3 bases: TGTGCCAGCAGCCCCCTTGGGCCTGCCCCCACTGAAGCTTTCTTT.

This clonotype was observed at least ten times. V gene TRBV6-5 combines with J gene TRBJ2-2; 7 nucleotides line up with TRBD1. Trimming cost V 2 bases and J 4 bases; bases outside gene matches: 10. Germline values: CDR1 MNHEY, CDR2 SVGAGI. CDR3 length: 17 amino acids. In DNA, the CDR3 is TGTGCCAGCAGTTACGATCCCCCCCCAGGGGGCACCGGGGAGCTGTTTTTT. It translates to CASSYDPPPGGTGELFF.

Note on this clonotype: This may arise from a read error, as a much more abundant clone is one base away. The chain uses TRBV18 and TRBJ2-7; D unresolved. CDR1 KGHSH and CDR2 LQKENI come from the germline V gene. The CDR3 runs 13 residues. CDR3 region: CTSSRPGSYEQYF. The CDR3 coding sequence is TGTACCAGCTCACGCCCCGGCTCCTACGAGCAGTACTTC. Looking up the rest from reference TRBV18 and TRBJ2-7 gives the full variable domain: NAGVMQNPRHLVRRRGQEARLRCSPMKGHSHVYWYRQLPEEGLKFMVYLQKENIIDESGMPKERFSAEFPKEGPSILRIQQVVRGDSAAYFCTSSRPGSYEQYFGPGTRLTVT.

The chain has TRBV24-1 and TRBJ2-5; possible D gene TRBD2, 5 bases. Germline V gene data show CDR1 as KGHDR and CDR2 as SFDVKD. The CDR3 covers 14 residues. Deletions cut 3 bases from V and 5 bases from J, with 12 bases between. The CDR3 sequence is CATSDRSAEETQYF. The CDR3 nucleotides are TGTGCCACCAGTGATCGTAGCGCGGAGGAGACCCAGTACTTC.

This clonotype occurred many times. The CDR3: CSALSTGFPFQETQYF. The CDR3 DNA follows: TGCAGTGCCCTGAGTACGGGGTTCCCCTTCCAAGAGACCCAGTACTTC. J is TRBJ2-5 and V is TRBV20-1; tentative D call: TRBD2 (5 bases). V was cut by 6 bases and J by 1 base, with 21 bases left in between. This CDR3 has 16 residues. CDR1 DFQATT and CDR2 SNEGSKA come from the germline V gene (reference sequence).

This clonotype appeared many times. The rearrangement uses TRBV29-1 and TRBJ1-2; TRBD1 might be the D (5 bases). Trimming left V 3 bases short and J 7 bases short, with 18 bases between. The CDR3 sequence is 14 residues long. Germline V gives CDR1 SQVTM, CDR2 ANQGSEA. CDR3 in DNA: TGCAGCGTTGAGCATGGACCGGGGACGGGTGGCTACACCTTC. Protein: CSVEHGPGTGGYTF.

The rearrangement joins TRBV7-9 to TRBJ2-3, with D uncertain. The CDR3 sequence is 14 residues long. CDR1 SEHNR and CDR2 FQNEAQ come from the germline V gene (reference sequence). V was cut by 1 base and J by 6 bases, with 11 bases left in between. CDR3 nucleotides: TGTGCCAGCAGCTTAGTGGGTAGTGGTGATACGCAGTATTTT. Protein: CASSLVGSGDTQYF.

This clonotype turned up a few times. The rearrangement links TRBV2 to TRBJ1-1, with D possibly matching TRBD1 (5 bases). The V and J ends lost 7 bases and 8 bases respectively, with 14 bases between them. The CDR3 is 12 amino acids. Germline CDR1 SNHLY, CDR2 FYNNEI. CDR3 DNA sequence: TGTGCCAGCACCGGGACCCGGGGGGAAGCTTTCTTT. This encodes CASTGTRGEAFF. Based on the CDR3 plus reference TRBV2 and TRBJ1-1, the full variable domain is EPEVTQTPSHQVTQMGQEVILRCVPISNHLYFYWYRQILGQKVEFLVSFYNNEISEKSEIFDDQFSVERPDGSNFTLKIRSTKLEDSAMYFCASTGTRGEAFFGQGTRLTVV.

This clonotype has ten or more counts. DNA for the CDR3: TGTGCCAGCAGCCCCGGACTCCTCTCTGGAAACACCATATATTTT. Protein: CASSPGLLSGNTIYF. This sequence joins TRBV3-1 and TRBJ1-3; the D is unclear. Trimming shortened V by 4 bases and J by 0 bases, and 10 bases separated the two germline ends. CDR1 and CDR2 (germline): LGHDT, YNNKEL (reference sequence). There are 15 residues in the CDR3. The complete variable domain, with remaining parts taken from reference TRBV3-1 and TRBJ1-3, reads DTAVSQTPKYLVTQMGNDKSIKCEQNLGHDTMYWYKQDSKKFLKIMFSYNNKELIINETVPNRFSPKSPDKAHLNLHINSLELGDSAVYFCASSPGLLSGNTIYFGEGSWLTVV.

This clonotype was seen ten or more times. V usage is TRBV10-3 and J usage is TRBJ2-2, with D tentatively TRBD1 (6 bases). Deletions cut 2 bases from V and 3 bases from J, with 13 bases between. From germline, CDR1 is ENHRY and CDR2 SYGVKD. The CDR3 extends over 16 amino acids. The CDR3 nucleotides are TGTGCCATCAGTGAGCCTTCAGGGGTCGACACCGGGGAGCTGTTTTTT. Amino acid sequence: CAISEPSGVDTGELFF.

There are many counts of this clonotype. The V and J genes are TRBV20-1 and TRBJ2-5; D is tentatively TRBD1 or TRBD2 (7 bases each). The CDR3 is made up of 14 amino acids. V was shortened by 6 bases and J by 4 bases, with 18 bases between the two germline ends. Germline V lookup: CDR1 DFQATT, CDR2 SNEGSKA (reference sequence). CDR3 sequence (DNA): TGCAGTGCCCCGAAGGGAGGGGGCAGAGAGACCCAGTACTTC. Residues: CSAPKGGGRETQYF.

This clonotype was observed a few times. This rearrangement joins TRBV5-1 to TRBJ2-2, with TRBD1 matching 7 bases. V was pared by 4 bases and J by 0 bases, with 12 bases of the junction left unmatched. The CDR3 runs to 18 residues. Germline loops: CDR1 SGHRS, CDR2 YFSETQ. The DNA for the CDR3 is TGCGCCAGCAGCCTACAGGGGTCAAGGTTCGCGAACACCGGGGAGCTGTTTTTT. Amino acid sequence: CASSLQGSRFANTGELFF. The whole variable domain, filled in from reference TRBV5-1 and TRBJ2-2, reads KAGVTQTPRYLIKTRGQQVTLSCSPISGHRSVSWYQQTPGQGLQFLFEYFSETQRNKGNFPGRFSGRQFSNSRSEMNVSTLELGDSALYLCASSLQGSRFANTGELFFGEGSRLTVL.